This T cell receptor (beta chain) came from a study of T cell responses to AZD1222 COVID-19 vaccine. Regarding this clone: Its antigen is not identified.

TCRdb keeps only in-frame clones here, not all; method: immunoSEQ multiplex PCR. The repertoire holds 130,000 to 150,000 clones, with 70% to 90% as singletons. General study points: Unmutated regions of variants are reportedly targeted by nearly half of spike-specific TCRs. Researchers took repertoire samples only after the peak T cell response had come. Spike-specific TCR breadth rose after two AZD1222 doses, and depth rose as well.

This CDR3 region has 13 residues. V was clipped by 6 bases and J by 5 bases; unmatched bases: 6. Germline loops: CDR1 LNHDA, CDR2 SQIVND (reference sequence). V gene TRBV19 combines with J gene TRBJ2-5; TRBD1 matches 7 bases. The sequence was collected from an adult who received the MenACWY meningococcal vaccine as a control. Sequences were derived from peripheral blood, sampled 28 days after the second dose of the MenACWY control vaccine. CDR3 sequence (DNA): TGTGCCAGTAGCACAGGGGTCAGGGAGACCCAGTACTTC. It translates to CASSTGVRETQYF.